The clone carrying this TCR beta chain was seen many times. The antigen remains unidentified. This sample is part of a study of T cells in Graves' hyperthyroidism and ophthalmopathy. Study-level points and caveats: Blood also held most thyroid clonotypes expanded beyond 0.001.

CDR3 size: 13 residues. Trimming took off 5 bases at V and 8 bases at J, with 15 bases between the two ends. In germline, CDR1 is MNHNS, CDR2 SASEGT. From RNA transcripts, TCR beta CDR3 regions were amplified. Researchers ran a first-round RT-PCR on the TCR CDR3 using the HTBI primer set. TCRdb used MiXCR to reprocess the multiplex PCR reads, holding one entry per CDR3 protein. The data hold 250,000 to 300,000 distinct CDR3 sequences, with approximately 19% observed a single time. The authors obtained PBMCs from more than 9.5 ml of fresh peripheral blood. The chain has TRBV6-1 and TRBJ1-1; no clear D gene. The sequence came from a man aged 45-65 years with Graves' ophthalmopathy. Source material: blood. The CDR3 is CASSSGLYVEAFF. The CDR3 coding sequence is TGTGCCAGCAGTTCCGGGCTGTATGTCGAAGCTTTCTTT.